This T cell receptor beta chain derives from a study of patients and donors after allogeneic stem cell transplantation. TCRdb reprocessed the RT-PCR reads with MiXCR, giving one entry per CDR3 protein. The sample holds 400,000 to 500,000 distinct CDR3 sequences, roughly 17% seen once. The length of the CDR3 is 14 residues. Per the germline V gene, CDR1 is SQVTM and CDR2 is ANQGSEA. J was trimmed by 0 bases and V by 7 bases; bases with no gene match: 3. The sequence was collected from a human donor who was either an allogeneic HSCT recipient or a stem cell or donor lymphocyte infusion donor (not recorded which). It is not recorded whose cells these are; they may come from a transplant donor. The sequenced material came from blood, either unsorted or a sorted T cell fraction (not recorded which). The chain joins TRBV29-1 to TRBJ2-1; 10 bases are shared with TRBD1. Here the CDR3 DNA reads TGCAGCGCCAGACAGGGGGCCTCCTACAATGAGCAGTTCTTC. As protein: CSARQGASYNEQFF.